This TCR beta chain was profiled in a study of cytomegalovirus exposure and HLA in healthy donors. About the study: From donors who were HLA-typed, an early data release held about 85 million unique TCRs.

Regarding this clone: The antigen is not known.

Study-wide findings and caveats: Researchers reported in a later analysis that a missense DCLRE1C variant was tied to TCR beta V- and J-gene trimming. Judged likely to be a sequencing artifact was a cluster of highly shared sequence variants. Apparent HLA restriction characterized most CMV-associated TCR beta chains in a later analysis.

The PCR made use of 60 Vbeta and 13 Jbeta primers. Profiled with immunoSEQ multiplex PCR; TCRdb holds only in-frame clones, not every one. The repertoire holds around 190,000 clones, with approximately 80% as singletons. Sequencing was carried out using PBMCs. This TCR was sampled from a man aged 55 to 69 in good health and CMV-seronegative.

Here the CDR3 reads CASRGDRDSPLHF. DNA for the CDR3: TGTGCCAGCAGGGGGGACAGGGATTCACCCCTCCACTTT. This chain uses TRBV2 with TRBJ1-6, with 9 bases that match TRBD1. Germline-derived CDR1 and CDR2 are SNHLY and FYNNEI. This CDR3 has 13 residues. Trimming removed 6 bases from V and 8 bases from J; junction bases left unmatched: 2. The whole variable domain, filled in from reference TRBV2 and TRBJ1-6, reads EPEVTQTPSHQVTQMGQEVILRCVPISNHLYFYWYRQILGQKVEFLVSFYNNEISEKSEIFDDQFSVERPDGSNFTLKIRSTKLEDSAMYFCASRGDRDSPLHFGNGTRLTVT.